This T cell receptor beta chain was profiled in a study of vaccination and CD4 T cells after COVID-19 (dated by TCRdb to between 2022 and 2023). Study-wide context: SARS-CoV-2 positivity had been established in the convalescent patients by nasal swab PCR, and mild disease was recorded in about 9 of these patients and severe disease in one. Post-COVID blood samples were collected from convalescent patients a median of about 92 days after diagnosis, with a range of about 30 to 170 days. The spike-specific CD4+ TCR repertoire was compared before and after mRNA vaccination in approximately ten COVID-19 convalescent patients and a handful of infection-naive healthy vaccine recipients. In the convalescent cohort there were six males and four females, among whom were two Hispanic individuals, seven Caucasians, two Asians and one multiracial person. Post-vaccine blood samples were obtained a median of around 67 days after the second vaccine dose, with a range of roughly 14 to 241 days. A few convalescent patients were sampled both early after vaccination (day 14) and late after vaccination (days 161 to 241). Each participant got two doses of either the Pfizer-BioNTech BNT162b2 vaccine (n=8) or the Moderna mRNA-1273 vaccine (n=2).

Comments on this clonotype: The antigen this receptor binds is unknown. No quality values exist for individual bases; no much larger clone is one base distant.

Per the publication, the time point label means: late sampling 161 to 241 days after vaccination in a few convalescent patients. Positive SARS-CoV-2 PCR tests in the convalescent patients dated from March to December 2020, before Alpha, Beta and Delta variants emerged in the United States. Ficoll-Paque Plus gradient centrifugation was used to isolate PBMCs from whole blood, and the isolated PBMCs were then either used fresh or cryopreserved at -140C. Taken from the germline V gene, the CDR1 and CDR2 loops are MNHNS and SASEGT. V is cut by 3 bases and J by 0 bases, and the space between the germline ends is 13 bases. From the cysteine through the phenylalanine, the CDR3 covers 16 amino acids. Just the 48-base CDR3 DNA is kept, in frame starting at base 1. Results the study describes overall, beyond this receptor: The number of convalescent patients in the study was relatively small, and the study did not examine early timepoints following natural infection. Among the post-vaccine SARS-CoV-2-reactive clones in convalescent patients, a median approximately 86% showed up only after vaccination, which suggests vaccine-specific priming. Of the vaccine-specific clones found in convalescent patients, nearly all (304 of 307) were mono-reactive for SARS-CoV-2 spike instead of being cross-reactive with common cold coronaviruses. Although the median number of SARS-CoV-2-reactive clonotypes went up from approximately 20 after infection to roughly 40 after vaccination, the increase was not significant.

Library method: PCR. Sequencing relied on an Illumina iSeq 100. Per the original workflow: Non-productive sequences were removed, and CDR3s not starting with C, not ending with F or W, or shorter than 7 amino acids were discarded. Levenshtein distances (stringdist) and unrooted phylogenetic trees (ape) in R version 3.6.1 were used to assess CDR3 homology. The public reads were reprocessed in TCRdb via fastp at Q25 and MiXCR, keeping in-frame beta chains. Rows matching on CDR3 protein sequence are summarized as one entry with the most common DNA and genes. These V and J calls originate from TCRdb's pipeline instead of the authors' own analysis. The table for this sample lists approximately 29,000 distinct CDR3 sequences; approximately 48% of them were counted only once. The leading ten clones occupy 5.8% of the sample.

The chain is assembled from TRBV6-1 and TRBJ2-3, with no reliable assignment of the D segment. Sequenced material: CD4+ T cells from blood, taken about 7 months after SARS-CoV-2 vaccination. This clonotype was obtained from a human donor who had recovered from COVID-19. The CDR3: CASSDPFGGSTDTQYF. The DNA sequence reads TGTGCCAGCAGTGATCCTTTTGGCGGTAGCACAGATACGCAGTATTTT.